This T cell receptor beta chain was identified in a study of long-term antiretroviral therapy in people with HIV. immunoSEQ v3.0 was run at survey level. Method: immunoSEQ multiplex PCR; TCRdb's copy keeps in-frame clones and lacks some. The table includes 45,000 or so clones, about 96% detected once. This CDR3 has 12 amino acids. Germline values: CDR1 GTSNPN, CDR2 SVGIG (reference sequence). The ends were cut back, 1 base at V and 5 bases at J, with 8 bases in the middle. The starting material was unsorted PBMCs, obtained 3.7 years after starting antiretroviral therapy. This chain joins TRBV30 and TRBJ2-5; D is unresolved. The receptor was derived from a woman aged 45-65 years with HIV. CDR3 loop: CAWSAGAETQYF. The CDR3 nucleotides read TGTGCCTGGAGTGCTGGAGCGGAGACCCAGTACTTC.